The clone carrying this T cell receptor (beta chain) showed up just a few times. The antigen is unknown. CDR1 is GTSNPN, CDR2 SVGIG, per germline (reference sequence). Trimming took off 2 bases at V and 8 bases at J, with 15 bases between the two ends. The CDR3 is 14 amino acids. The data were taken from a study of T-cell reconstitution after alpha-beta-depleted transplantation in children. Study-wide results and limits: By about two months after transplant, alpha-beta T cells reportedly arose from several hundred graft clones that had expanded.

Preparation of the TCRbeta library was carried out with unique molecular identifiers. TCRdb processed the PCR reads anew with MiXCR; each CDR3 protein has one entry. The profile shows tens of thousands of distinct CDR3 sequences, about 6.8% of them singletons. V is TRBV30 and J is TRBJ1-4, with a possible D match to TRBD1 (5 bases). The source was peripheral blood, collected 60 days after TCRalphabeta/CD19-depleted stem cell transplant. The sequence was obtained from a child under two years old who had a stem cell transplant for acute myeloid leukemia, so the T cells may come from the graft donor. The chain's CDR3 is CAWSSGTRNEKLFF. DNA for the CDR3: TGTGCCTGGAGTTCCGGGACCCGAAACGAAAAACTGTTTTTT.